The next 7 T cell receptor beta chains were all read from a single sample in a study of beta chain features in type 1 diabetes. cDNA synthesis used the whole RNA isolate, giving expressed TCRB sequences. The data were produced by immunoSEQ multiplex PCR, yet TCRdb's version contains in-frame clones alone and is incomplete. Here the sample spans under 450,000 clones, approximately 15% being singletons. Sequenced input: naive CD4+ T cells from blood. The source is a man aged 25 to 45 in good health.

The V gene is TRBV6-1, the J gene TRBJ2-3, with a possible D match to TRBD1 (5 bases). There are 12 residues in the CDR3. Trimming removed 4 bases at V and 6 bases at J, with 8 bases between. CDR1 and CDR2 (germline): MNHNS, SASEGT. CDR3 residues: CASSVNRDTQYF. CDR3 nucleotide sequence: TGTGCCAGCAGTGTAAACAGGGATACGCAGTATTTT.

A few counts support this clone. This chain connects TRBV30 to TRBJ2-4; D gene unclear. Germline loops: CDR1 GTSNPN, CDR2 SVGIG (reference sequence). V shed 3 bases and J shed 7 bases, with 13 bases lying between them. This CDR3 region has 13 residues. The chain's CDR3 is CAWSPQPGNIQYF. In DNA, the CDR3 is TGTGCCTGGAGCCCGCAGCCCGGGAACATTCAGTACTTC.

This clone was observed a handful of times. V is TRBV10-1 and J is TRBJ2-7; D is possibly TRBD1 (6 bases). Germline assignment: CDR1 WNHNN and CDR2 SYGVQD (reference sequence). Trimming took 3 bases from V and 4 from J, leaving 7 bases between them. The CDR3 has 12 amino acids. The CDR3 nucleotides read TGCGCCAGCAGTGACAGGGGTTACGAGCAGTACTTC. It specifies CASSDRGYEQYF.

This clone has only a few counts. The V and J genes are TRBV29-1 and TRBJ2-7, with D perhaps matching TRBD1 (5 bases). This CDR3 spans 12 amino acids. Trimming stripped 6 bases from V and 2 bases from J, with 11 bases between. In germline, CDR1 is SQVTM, CDR2 ANQGSEA. This chain's CDR3 is CSVKTATYEQYF. The CDR3 bases are TGCAGCGTCAAGACAGCTACCTACGAGCAGTACTTC.

This clone appeared a few times. CDR3: CASSLDVGWGYNEQFF. For the CDR3, the DNA is TGTGCCAGCAGCTTAGATGTTGGTTGGGGCTACAATGAGCAGTTCTTC. The chain employs TRBV11-2 and TRBJ2-1, with D hard to call. Trimming cost V 0 bases and J 3 bases, with 12 bases left between them. CDR3 length: 16 residues. CDR1 SGHAT and CDR2 FQNNGV come from the germline V gene.

The rearrangement joins TRBV7-8 to TRBJ2-2, with D perhaps given as TRBD1 or TRBD2 (5 bases each). Germline CDR1 reads SGHVS; CDR2 reads FQNEAQ. The V and J ends lost 3 bases and 5 bases respectively, with 13 bases between them. The CDR3 totals 15 residues. The DNA for the CDR3 is TGTGCCAGCAGCTTGGGGCTCCCGGGAACCGGGGAGCTGTTTTTT. Translated: CASSLGLPGTGELFF.

The chain couples TRBV4-3 to TRBJ2-1; tentatively, D is TRBD1 or TRBD2 (6 bases each). V was pared by 0 bases and J by 6 bases, with 18 bases between. The CDR3 consists of 17 residues. The germline V gene has CDR1 LGHNA and CDR2 YSLEER. The CDR3 nucleotides are TGCGCCAGCAGCCAAGATGTTCCTAGCAAGGGGGGCAATGAGCAGTTCTTC. Translation: CASSQDVPSKGGNEQFF.